This TCR beta chain was found in a study of shared clonotypes between healthy human individuals. About the study: Three men and a couple of women, aged 18 to 49, were donors. Donors had three CD4 naive, three CD4 memory, two CD8 naive and one CD8 memory plate apiece.

The naive CD8 subset, CD45RO-negative cells positively selected for CCR7, excluded terminally differentiated effector memory CD45RA+ cells. Study findings and constraints: Roughly 5% of naive CD4 clonotypes were common to a handful of donors.

CDR1 is LNHDA and CDR2 is SQIVND in the germline V gene (reference sequence). The ends lost 6 bases at V and 1 base at J; junction bases unmatched: 7. The CDR3 is 16 amino acids. A word on this clone: The antigen remains unidentified.

Only in-frame clones appear in the TCRdb table, and some are missing; sequencing was by immunoSEQ multiplex PCR. The sample has 650,000 to 800,000 clones, under 95% seen once. This chain uses TRBV19 with TRBJ2-2; 8 bases fit TRBD2. This TCR was recovered from a man aged 25 to 45 in good health. The sequencing input was naive CD8+ T cells sorted from blood. CDR3 nucleotide sequence: TGTGCCAGTAGGGATTATAGCGGGGTGAACACCGGGGAGCTGTTTTTT. This sequence encodes CASRDYSGVNTGELFF.